What follows describes a single TCR beta chain. Its antigen is still unknown. The CDR3 runs 16 residues. With 6 bases clipped from V and 1 base from J, the junction kept 8 bases outside the gene matches. The germline V gene has CDR1 WSHSY and CDR2 SAAADI. TCR beta libraries were prepared from cDNA with unique molecular identifiers. T cells, about 0.95 to 10 million of them, yielded roughly 550,000 cDNA molecules. Each CDR3 protein gets one entry after TCRdb re-called the PCR reads with MiXCR. Altogether under 200,000 distinct CDR3 sequences are present, roughly 28% being singletons, with the ten largest covering about 3.4%. This record comes from a study of post-analysis software for immune sequencing data. Overall study findings and caveats: Patients had higher frequencies than controls of about five TRBV segments, including TRBV5-6, TRBV5-1 and TRBV20-1. By F measure, samples from a shared preparation batch strongly co-clustered.

Sequencing was carried out using blood. The chain has TRBV10-2 and TRBJ2-2; 7 positions agree with TRBD1. The clonotype was recovered from a girl aged 2-17 years with multiple sclerosis. The CDR3: CASRATGKLNTGELFF. Here the CDR3 DNA reads TGCGCCAGCAGGGCGACAGGGAAATTGAACACCGGGGAGCTGTTTTTT.